This is a list of T cell receptor beta chains from one sample in a study of blood T cell repertoires in COVID-19. The method was immunoSEQ multiplex PCR; TCRdb's version includes in-frame clones alone and lacks a portion of them. This table has 120,000 to 150,000 clones, more than 70% appearing once. Source material: peripheral blood. These receptors all stem from a man aged 55 to 70 with active or convalescent COVID-19. Both conserved end residues are part of each CDR3. A D gene is named only where the DNA matches it firmly. Part of the rows lack a size; the others show once, few, many or a class for expanded clones.

TRBJ1-5,-,-,TRBV28,CASHSGNQPQHF,TGTGCCAGCCATAGTGGCAATCAGCCCCAGCATTTT
TRBJ2-3,-,once,TRBV7-6,CASSRQTGASTDTQYF,TGTGCCAGCAGCCGTCAGACAGGCGCTAGCACAGATACGCAGTATTTT
TRBJ2-2,TRBD1,-,TRBV28,CASSYRGRDGELFF,TGTGCCAGCAGTTACAGGGGAAGGGACGGGGAGCTGTTTTTT
TRBJ1-4,-,-,TRBV6-6,CASSYRGSEKLFF,TGTGCCAGCAGTTACAGGGGCAGTGAAAAACTGTTTTTT
TRBJ1-2,-,-,TRBV19,CASTGGTEYGYTF,TGTGCCAGTACCGGAGGGACCGAATATGGCTACACCTTC
TRBJ1-3,-,-,TRBV30,CAWSPDRRTYGNTIYF,TGTGCCTGGAGTCCCGACAGGAGAACATACGGAAACACCATATATTTT
TRBJ2-7,-,-,TRBV18,CASSPQGTKAYEQYF,TGTGCCAGCTCACCACAAGGGACAAAAGCCTACGAGCAGTACTTC
TRBJ2-7,TRBD2,medium-sized,TRBV3-1/TRBV3-2,CASSQDPLLAVVRPYEQYF,TGTGCCAGCAGCCAAGATCCCCTGCTAGCGGTCGTACGGCCATACGAGCAGTACTTC
TRBJ2-5,-,-,TRBV28,CASSRIGTSQETQYF,TGTGCCAGCAGTCGAATCGGGACATCTCAAGAGACCCAGTACTTC
TRBJ2-7,TRBD1,once,TRBV6-6,CASSRGTDWMASYEQYF,TGTGCCAGCAGTCGAGGGACAGACTGGATGGCCTCCTACGAGCAGTACTTC
TRBJ1-4,-,-,TRBV5-5,CASSLGSPNEKLFF,TGTGCCAGCAGCCTAGGGAGCCCTAATGAAAAACTGTTTTTT
TRBJ2-3,TRBD1,-,TRBV5-4,CASSSDRGRDTQYF,TGTGCCAGCAGCTCCGACAGGGGAAGAGATACGCAGTATTTT
TRBJ1-1,-,-,TRBV7-2,CASSWGLLMNTEAFF,TGTGCCAGCAGCTGGGGACTGCTCATGAACACTGAAGCTTTCTTT
TRBJ2-1,TRBD1,-,TRBV6-5,CASSKQGLNEQFF,TGTGCCAGCAGTAAACAGGGGTTGAATGAGCAGTTCTTC
TRBJ1-1,TRBD1,-,TRBV3-1/TRBV3-2,CASSQADRATRF,TGTGCCAGCAGCCAAGCCGACAGGGCCACTCGATTT
TRBJ1-2,-,few,TRBV7-9,CASSSMGGQPSNYGYTF,TGTGCCAGCAGCTCCATGGGGGGGCAGCCCTCTAACTATGGCTACACCTTC
TRBJ2-1,-,once,TRBV15,CATSRGGEQNYNEQFF,TGTGCCACCAGCAGAGGGGGGGAGCAGAACTACAATGAGCAGTTCTTC
TRBJ1-5,-,-,TRBV6-5,CASSSGGGLNQPQHF,TGTGCCAGCAGTTCCGGGGGAGGCCTCAATCAGCCCCAGCATTTT
TRBJ1-6,-,once,TRBV23-1,CASSQLLNSPLHF,TGCGCCAGCAGTCAATTACTGAATTCACCCCTCCACTTT
TRBJ2-3,TRBD1,-,TRBV11-3,CASSLSSGGLRTDTQYF,TGTGCCAGCAGCTTATCCTCAGGGGGCCTCCGCACAGATACGCAGTATTTT
TRBJ2-5,TRBD2,-,TRBV29-1,CSVASGTSGETQYF,TGCAGCGTCGCCTCCGGGACTAGCGGAGAGACCCAGTACTTC
TRBJ2-7,-,-,TRBV3-1/TRBV3-2,CASSLVGDKQYF,TGTGCCAGCAGCCTCGTGGGGGACAAGCAGTACTTC
TRBJ1-6,TRBD1,-,TRBV5-6,CASSYLDREDSPLHF,TGTGCCAGCAGCTATTTGGACAGGGAAGATTCACCCCTCCACTTT
TRBJ2-3,-,few,TRBV9,CASSVALTDTQYF,TGTGCCAGCAGCGTAGCCCTCACAGATACGCAGTATTTT
TRBJ2-3,-,few,TRBV5-1,CASSGAHISTDTQYF,TGCGCCAGCAGCGGGGCCCACATAAGCACAGATACGCAGTATTTT
TRBJ1-6,TRBD1,-,TRBV7-3,CASSPGQGVDNSPLHF,TGTGCCAGCAGCCCCGGACAGGGCGTCGATAATTCACCCCTCCACTTT
TRBJ2-7,TRBD2,-,TRBV28,CASSRSGGVYEQYF,TGTGCCAGCAGTCGGTCGGGAGGGGTCTACGAGCAGTACTTC
TRBJ2-7,-,few,TRBV7-9,CASSTFNRAYEQYF,TGTGCCAGCAGCACCTTTAACAGAGCCTACGAGCAGTACTTC
TRBJ1-2,-,-,TRBV27,CASSTLRGRGGYTF,TGTGCCAGCAGTACCCTCAGGGGTAGAGGGGGCTACACCTTC
TRBJ2-7,TRBD2,once,TRBV6-6,CASSPGHGTSGDYEQYF,TGTGCCAGCAGTCCCGGTCATGGGACTAGCGGCGACTACGAGCAGTACTTC
TRBJ1-2,TRBD1,-,TRBV14,CASSQGQGVYYGYTF,TGTGCCAGCAGCCAAGGACAGGGGGTATACTATGGCTACACCTTC
TRBJ2-2,-,few,TRBV2,CASTSDTLNTGELFF,TGTGCCAGCACCTCGGACACTTTAAACACCGGGGAGCTGTTTTTT
TRBJ2-3,-,few,TRBV6-1,CASSERMGGPDTQYF,TGTGCCAGCAGTGAACGGATGGGGGGGCCAGATACGCAGTATTTT
TRBJ2-2,-,-,TRBV11-3,CASSSGGQGNTGELFF,TGTGCCAGCAGCTCCGGGGGGCAAGGAAACACCGGGGAGCTGTTTTTT
TRBJ2-3,TRBD2,-,TRBV9,CASSVGSGSHTQYF,TGTGCCAGCAGCGTAGGTAGCGGGAGTCATACGCAGTATTTT
TRBJ1-2,TRBD1,few,TRBV4-3,CASSQDHRGYGYTF,TGCGCCAGCAGCCAAGACCACAGGGGCTATGGCTACACCTTC
TRBJ2-7,TRBD1,-,TRBV6-2/TRBV6-3,CASSRRTGGTYEQYF,TGTGCCAGCAGTCGTCGGACAGGGGGGACCTACGAGCAGTACTTC
TRBJ2-7,-,few,TRBV11-2,CASSSPRSLEQYF,TGTGCCAGCAGCTCCCCCAGATCATTAGAGCAGTACTTC
TRBJ2-6,-,-,TRBV19,CASSILSRGGAGANVLTF,TGTGCCAGTAGTATATTGTCCCGCGGGGGCGCTGGGGCCAACGTCCTGACTTTC
TRBJ2-6,-,-,TRBV7-9,CASNPPGDSGANVLTF,TGTGCCAGCAACCCACCGGGGGACTCTGGGGCCAACGTCCTGACTTTC
TRBJ2-2,-,-,TRBV6-2/TRBV6-3,CASSSTGLLNTGELFF,TGTGCCAGCAGTTCGACAGGCCTTTTAAACACCGGGGAGCTGTTTTTT
TRBJ2-7,-,-,TRBV28,CASSFWGVVYF,TGTGCCAGCAGTTTTTGGGGGGTGGTGTACTTC
TRBJ2-7,-,-,TRBV14,CASSHIGLNYEQYF,TGTGCCAGCAGCCACATAGGACTGAACTACGAGCAGTACTTC
TRBJ2-5,-,-,TRBV14,CASSLRVARETQYF,TGTGCCAGCAGCCTCCGAGTAGCCAGAGAGACCCAGTACTTC
TRBJ1-2,-,-,TRBV7-2,CASSLDFRSGFGYTF,TGTGCCAGCAGCTTAGATTTTCGGTCAGGGTTTGGCTACACCTTC
TRBJ2-1,TRBD1,-,TRBV5-4,CASSIGQGDDNEQFF,TGTGCCAGCAGCATAGGACAGGGGGACGACAATGAGCAGTTCTTC
TRBJ2-5,-,-,TRBV7-9,CASSLGVRDGLKTQYF,TGTGCCAGCAGCTTAGGAGTGCGGGATGGCCTGAAGACCCAGTACTTC
TRBJ2-1,-,once,TRBV7-9,CASSNGQIRHNEQFF,TGTGCCAGCAGCAACGGACAGATTCGTCACAATGAGCAGTTCTTC
TRBJ2-5,-,-,TRBV7-2,CASSISPDRRRETQYF,TGTGCCAGCAGCATCTCCCCTGACAGGCGTCGTGAGACCCAGTACTTC
TRBJ2-1,-,-,TRBV7-9,CASSRPSGIYNEQFF,TGTGCCAGCAGCCGGCCAAGCGGAATCTACAATGAGCAGTTCTTC
TRBJ2-1,TRBD1,once,TRBV10-3,CAISDTTGGNEQFF,TGTGCCATCAGTGATACGACAGGGGGCAATGAGCAGTTCTTC
TRBJ2-7,TRBD2,few,TRBV13,CASSLEGLRVSGSYEQYF,TGTGCCAGCAGCTTAGAGGGATTGCGGGTTAGCGGGAGTTACGAGCAGTACTTC
TRBJ1-1,TRBD1,-,TRBV7-9,CASSLWDRLVTEAFF,TGTGCCAGCAGCTTATGGGACAGGCTCGTCACTGAAGCTTTCTTT
TRBJ2-7,TRBD2,-,TRBV7-3,CASSFRAGGPYEQYF,TGTGCCAGCAGCTTCCGAGCGGGAGGGCCGTACGAGCAGTACTTC
TRBJ2-1,-,-,TRBV5-6,CASSLDGGPTYNEQFF,TGTGCCAGCAGCTTGGACGGAGGCCCCACCTACAATGAGCAGTTCTTC
TRBJ2-7,-,-,TRBV18,CASSPAGSSYEQYF,TGTGCCAGCTCACCGGCCGGGAGCTCCTACGAGCAGTACTTC
TRBJ2-2,-,-,TRBV7-2,CASTRPGPGELFF,TGTGCCAGCACCAGACCGGGTCCCGGGGAGCTGTTTTTT